This TCR beta chain was captured by sequencing in a study of OX40 agonist ivuxolimab in advanced cancers. With respect to the entire study: Ivuxolimab was a fully human IgG2 agonistic monoclonal antibody targeting the costimulatory receptor OX40 (CD134). The paper reports the monotherapy dose-escalation portion (N of about 47 patients) of the phase I ivuxolimab trial. Among the roughly 50 dose-escalation patients, some 20 had hepatocellular carcinoma, some 15 melanoma, 9 renal cell carcinoma and 9 head and neck cancer. The purpose of peripheral TCRbeta sequencing was to test whether ivuxolimab changed TCR sequence diversity and led to clonal T-cell expansion. In the dose-escalation cohort, 65% to 85% of patients were male, and the mean age was 60 years with a range of roughly 23 to 79. Three dose-escalation patients achieved partial responses, one with hepatocellular carcinoma and two with cutaneous melanoma. Prior anti-PD-1, anti-PD-L1 or anti-CTLA-4 therapy was permitted, and approximately 39% of dose-escalation patients had received checkpoint inhibitors. Intravenous ivuxolimab was administered to patients every 2 weeks at six dose levels: 0.01, 0.1, 0.3, 1.5, 3 and 10 mg/kg. Overall study outcomes, separate from this receptor: At doses of 0.1 to 3.0 mg/kg, clonal expansion of both CD4+ and CD8+ T cells in blood was seen between baseline and week 6. Low levels of normalized T-cell clonal expansion were also seen in some nonresponding patients. In the 0.1-3.0 mg/kg groups, partial responders were among the patients with the lowest normalized peripheral clonal expansion, particularly in CD8+ T cells. After ivuxolimab, expanded clones were on average more numerous among CD8+ T cells than among CD4+ T cells. The antigen specificity of the peripheral T cells that underwent clonal expansion was not determined.

Worth noting for this clone: This receptor's antigen is unknown. Base qualities are not provided; no much larger clone lies one nucleotide away.

Genomic DNA was extracted from sorted cells for sequencing of the TCRbeta CDR3 region. The immunoSEQ Assay was used for sequencing of TCRbeta CDR3 regions. The immuneACCESS repertoire file appears here via TCRdb, limited to in-frame rearrangements. These files lack a portion of the clones; in checked studies, under half of the deficit traces to unresolved V genes, and the cause of the others is not known. This sample is represented by tens of thousands of clones; under 90% of them were singletons. The top ten clones comprise 0.9% to 1.2% of the sample. As encoded in the germline V gene (reference sequence), CDR1 is SGHNT while CDR2 is YYREEE. The CDR3 sequence holds 14 residues, the cysteine and phenylalanine included. Only the CDR3 region is kept as DNA, spanning 42 bases read in frame from base 1. The germline ends are 17 bases apart after V is trimmed by 6 bases and J by 5 bases. Patients with a history of autoimmune disease or receiving systemic immunosuppression were excluded from the trial. Peripheral blood for TCR sequencing was collected from all dose cohorts at baseline, on cycle 4 day 1, and on cycle 7 day 1. Samples came from an open-label, multicenter, first-in-human phase I dose-escalation trial of ivuxolimab. Adults with locally advanced or metastatic head and neck squamous cell, hepatocellular, melanoma or renal cell carcinoma were enrolled in the trial. Before TCR sequencing, CD4+ T cells and CD8+ T cells were sorted from peripheral blood as separate populations.

Recombination connected TRBV5-4 to TRBJ1-2; the D gene is not confidently resolved. Specimen: CD4+ or CD8+ T cells sorted from blood, collected in a trial of the OX40 agonist ivuxolimab. The receptor was isolated from an adult with an advanced solid tumor such as melanoma, head and neck, liver or kidney cancer. CDR3 reads: CASTSSSRTYGYTF. The DNA is TGTGCCAGCACTTCTTCTTCCCGGACGTATGGCTACACCTTC.